The present T cell receptor beta chain was sequenced within a study of CD8+CD57+ T cells in acquired aplastic anemia. The sequenced patients had an expansion of CD8+CD57+ cells seen by flow cytometry. Genomic DNA provided the template from which TCR beta VDJ and CDR3 profiles were obtained. TCRdb redid the calling of the reads with MiXCR, one entry per CDR3 protein. The sample comprises 120,000 or so distinct CDR3 sequences, almost 40% of which are singletons, and around 2.7% rests with the top ten. J gave up 1 base and V 1 base, and 8 bases lay outside the gene matches. Germline V gene data show CDR1 as MGHRA and CDR2 as YSYEKL. The CDR3 length is 18 residues. This clonotype was detected only a few times.

Sequencing input: sorted CD4+, CD8+, or CD8+CD57+ T cells (not recorded which) from PBMCs. This chain uses TRBV4-1 with TRBJ2-5; 11 positions agree with TRBD2. The sequence derives from a human donor with aplastic anemia. CDR3 nucleotide sequence: TGCGCCAGCAGCCAAGCCATGACTAGCGGGGAAACCCAAGAGACCCAGTACTTC. Translation: CASSQAMTSGETQETQYF.